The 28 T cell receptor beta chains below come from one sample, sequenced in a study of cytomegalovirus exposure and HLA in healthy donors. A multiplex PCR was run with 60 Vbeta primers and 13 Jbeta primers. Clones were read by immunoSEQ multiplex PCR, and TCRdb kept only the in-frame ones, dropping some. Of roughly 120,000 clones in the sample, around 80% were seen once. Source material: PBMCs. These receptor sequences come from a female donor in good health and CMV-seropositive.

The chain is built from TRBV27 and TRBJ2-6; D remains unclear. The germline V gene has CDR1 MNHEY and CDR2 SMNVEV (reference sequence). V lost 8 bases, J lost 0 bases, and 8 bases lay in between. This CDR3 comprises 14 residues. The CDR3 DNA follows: TGTGCCAGCTACGAGGTCTCTGGGGCCAACGTCCTGACTTTC. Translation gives CASYEVSGANVLTF.

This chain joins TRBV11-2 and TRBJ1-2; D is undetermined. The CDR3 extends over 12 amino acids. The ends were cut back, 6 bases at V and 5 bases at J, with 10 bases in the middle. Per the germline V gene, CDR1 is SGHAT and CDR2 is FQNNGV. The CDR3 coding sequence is TGTGCCAGCAGTTTAACCGGTTATGGCTACACCTTC. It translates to CASSLTGYGYTF.

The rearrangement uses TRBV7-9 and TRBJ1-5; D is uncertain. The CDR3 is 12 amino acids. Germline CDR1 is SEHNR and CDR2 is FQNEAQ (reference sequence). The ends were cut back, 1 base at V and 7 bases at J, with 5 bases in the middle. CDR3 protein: CASSLERQPQHF. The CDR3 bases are TGTGCCAGCAGCTTAGAGCGCCAGCCCCAGCATTTT.

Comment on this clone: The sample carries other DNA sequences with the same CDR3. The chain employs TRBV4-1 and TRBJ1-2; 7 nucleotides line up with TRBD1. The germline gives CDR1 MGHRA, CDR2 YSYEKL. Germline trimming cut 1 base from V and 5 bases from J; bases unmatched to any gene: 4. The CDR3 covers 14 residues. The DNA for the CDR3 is TGCGCCAGCAGCCAAGGTTCAGGGGGATATGGCTACACCTTC. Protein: CASSQGSGGYGYTF.

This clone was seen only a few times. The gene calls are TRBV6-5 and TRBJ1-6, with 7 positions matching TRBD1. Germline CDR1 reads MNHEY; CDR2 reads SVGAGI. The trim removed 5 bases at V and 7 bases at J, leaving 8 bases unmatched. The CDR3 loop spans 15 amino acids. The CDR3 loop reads CASSRTGTENSPLHF. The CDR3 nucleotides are TGTGCCAGCAGTCGCACCGGGACAGAGAATTCACCCCTCCACTTT.

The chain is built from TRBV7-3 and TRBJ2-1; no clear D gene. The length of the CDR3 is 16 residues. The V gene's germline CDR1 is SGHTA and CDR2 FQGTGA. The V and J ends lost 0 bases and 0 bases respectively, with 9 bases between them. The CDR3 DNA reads TGTGCCAGCAGCTTAACGGCGCGGAGCTCCTACAATGAGCAGTTCTTC. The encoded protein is CASSLTARSSYNEQFF.

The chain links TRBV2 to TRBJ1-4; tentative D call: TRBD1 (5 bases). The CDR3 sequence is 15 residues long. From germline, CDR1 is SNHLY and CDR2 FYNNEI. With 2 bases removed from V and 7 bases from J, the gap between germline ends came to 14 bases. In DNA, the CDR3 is TGTGCCAGCAGTGAATCAGGGACCGGGAGTGAAAAACTGTTTTTT. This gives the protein CASSESGTGSEKLFF.

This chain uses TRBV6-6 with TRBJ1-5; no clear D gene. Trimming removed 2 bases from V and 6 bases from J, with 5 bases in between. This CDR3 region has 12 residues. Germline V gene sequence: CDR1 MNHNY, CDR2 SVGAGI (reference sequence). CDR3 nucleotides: TGTGCCAGCAGTTACAGGAGTCAGCCCCAGCATTTT. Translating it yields CASSYRSQPQHF.

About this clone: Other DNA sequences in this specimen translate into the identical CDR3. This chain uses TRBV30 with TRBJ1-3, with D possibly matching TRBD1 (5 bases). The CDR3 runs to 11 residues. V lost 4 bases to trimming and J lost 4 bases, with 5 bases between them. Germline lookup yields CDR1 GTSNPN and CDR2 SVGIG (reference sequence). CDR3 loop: CAWTGGNTIYF. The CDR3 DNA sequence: TGTGCCTGGACAGGGGGAAACACCATATATTTT.

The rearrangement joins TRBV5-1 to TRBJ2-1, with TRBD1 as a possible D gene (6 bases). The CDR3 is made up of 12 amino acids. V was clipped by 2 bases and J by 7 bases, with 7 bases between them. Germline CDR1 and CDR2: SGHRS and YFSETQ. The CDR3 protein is CASSLGGNEQFF. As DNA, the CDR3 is TGCGCCAGCAGCTTAGGGGGAAATGAGCAGTTCTTC.

CDR3 DNA: TGTGCCAGCAGCTCCAGGGGTCTTGGGACCCAGTACTTC. Residues: CASSSRGLGTQYF. The chain recombines TRBV7-6 with TRBJ2-5; possible D gene TRBD1, 6 bases. Germline CDR1 and CDR2: SGHVS and FNYEAQ. The CDR3 has 13 amino acids. Trimming took off 4 bases at V and 7 bases at J, with 13 bases between the two ends.

In nucleotides, the CDR3 is TGTGCCACTCAGGGACACGCGAGGGAGACCCAGTACTTC. This encodes CATQGHARETQYF. This sequence joins TRBV27 and TRBJ2-5, with D possibly matching TRBD1 (6 bases). Trimming left V 10 bases short and J 5 bases short, with 17 bases between. Germline CDR1 is MNHEY and CDR2 is SMNVEV (reference sequence). The length of the CDR3 is 13 residues.

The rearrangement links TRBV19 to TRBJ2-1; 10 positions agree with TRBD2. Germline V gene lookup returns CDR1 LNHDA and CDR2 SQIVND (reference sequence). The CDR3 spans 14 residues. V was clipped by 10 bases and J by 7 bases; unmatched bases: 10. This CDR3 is CATDSGGPGNEQFF. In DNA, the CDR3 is TGTGCCACGGATAGCGGGGGGCCGGGGAATGAGCAGTTCTTC.

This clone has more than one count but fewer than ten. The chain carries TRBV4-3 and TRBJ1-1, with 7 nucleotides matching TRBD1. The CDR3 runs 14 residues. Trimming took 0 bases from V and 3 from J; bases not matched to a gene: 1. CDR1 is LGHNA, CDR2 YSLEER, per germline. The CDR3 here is CASSQDQGDTEAFF. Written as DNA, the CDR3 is TGCGCCAGCAGCCAAGATCAGGGGGACACTGAAGCTTTCTTT.

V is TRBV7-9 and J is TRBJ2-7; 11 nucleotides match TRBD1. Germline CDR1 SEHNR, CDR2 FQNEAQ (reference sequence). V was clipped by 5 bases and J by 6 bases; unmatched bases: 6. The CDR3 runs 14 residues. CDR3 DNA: TGTGCCAGCAGCCGGGGGACAGGGGGGGCCGAGCAGTACTTC. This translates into CASSRGTGGAEQYF.

CDR3 loop: CASIDRTGNYGYTF. In DNA form, the CDR3 reads TGTGCCAGCATTGACAGGACAGGGAACTATGGCTACACCTTC. The chain has TRBV2 and TRBJ1-2; TRBD1 aligns across 8 bases. The CDR3 sequence is 14 residues long. The trim removed 7 bases at V and 2 bases at J, leaving 6 bases unmatched. Germline lookup yields CDR1 SNHLY and CDR2 FYNNEI. Based on the CDR3 plus reference TRBV2 and TRBJ1-2, the full variable domain is EPEVTQTPSHQVTQMGQEVILRCVPISNHLYFYWYRQILGQKVEFLVSFYNNEISEKSEIFDDQFSVERPDGSNFTLKIRSTKLEDSAMYFCASIDRTGNYGYTFGSGTRLTVV.

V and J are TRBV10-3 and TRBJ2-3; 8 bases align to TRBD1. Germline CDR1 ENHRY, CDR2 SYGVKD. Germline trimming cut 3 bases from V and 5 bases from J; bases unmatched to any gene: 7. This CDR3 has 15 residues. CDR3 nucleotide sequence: TGTGCCATCAGTGACTCGACAGGGGCTGGAGATACGCAGTATTTT. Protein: CAISDSTGAGDTQYF.

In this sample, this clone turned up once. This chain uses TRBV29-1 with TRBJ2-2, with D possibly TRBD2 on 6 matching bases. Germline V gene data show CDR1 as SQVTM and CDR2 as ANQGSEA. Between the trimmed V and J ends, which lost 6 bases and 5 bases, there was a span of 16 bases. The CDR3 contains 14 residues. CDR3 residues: CSVARQAGTGELFF. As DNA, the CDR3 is TGCAGCGTAGCGAGGCAGGCGGGAACCGGGGAGCTGTTTTTT.

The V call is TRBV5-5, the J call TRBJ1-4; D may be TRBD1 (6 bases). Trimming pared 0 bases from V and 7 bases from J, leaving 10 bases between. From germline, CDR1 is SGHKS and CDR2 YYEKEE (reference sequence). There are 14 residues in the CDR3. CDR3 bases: TGTGCCAGCAGCTTGGGGACAGTAGGTGAAAAACTGTTTTTT. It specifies CASSLGTVGEKLFF. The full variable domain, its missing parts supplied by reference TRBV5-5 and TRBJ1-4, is DAGVTQSPTHLIKTRGQQVTLRCSPISGHKSVSWYQQVLGQGPQFIFQYYEKEERGRGNFPDRFSARQFPNYSSELNVNALLLGDSALYLCASSLGTVGEKLFFGSGTQLSVL.

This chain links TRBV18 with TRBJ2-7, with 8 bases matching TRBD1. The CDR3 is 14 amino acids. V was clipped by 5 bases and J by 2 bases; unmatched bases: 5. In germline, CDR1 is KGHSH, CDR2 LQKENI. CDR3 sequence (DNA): TGTGCCAGCTCAGCCACAGGGGGGACCTACGAGCAGTACTTC. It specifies CASSATGGTYEQYF.

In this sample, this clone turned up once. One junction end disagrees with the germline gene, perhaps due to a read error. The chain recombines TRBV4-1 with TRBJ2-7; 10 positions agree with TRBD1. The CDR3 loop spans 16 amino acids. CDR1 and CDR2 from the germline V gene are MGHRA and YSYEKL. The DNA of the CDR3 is TGCGCCAGCAACCAAGAGCCGGGACAGGGGACCTACGAGCAGTACTTC. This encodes CASNQEPGQGTYEQYF.

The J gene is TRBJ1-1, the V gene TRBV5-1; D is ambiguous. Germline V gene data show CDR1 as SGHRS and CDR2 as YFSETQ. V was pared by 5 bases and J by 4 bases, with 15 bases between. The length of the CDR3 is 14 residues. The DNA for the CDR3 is TGCGCCAGCAGGCCCTCGGGAGGACCCACTGAAGCTTTCTTT. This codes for CASRPSGGPTEAFF.

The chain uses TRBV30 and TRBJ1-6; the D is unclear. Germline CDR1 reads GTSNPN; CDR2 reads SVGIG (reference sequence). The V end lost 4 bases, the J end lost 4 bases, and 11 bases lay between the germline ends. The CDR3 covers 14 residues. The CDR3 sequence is CAWKLHVYNSPLHF. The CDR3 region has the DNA TGTGCCTGGAAATTACACGTTTATAATTCACCCCTCCACTTT.

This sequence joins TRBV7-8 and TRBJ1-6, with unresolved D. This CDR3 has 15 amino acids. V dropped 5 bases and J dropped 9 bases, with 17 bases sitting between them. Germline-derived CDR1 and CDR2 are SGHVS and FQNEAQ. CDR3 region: CASSQFGVAASPLHF. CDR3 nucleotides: TGTGCCAGCAGCCAGTTCGGGGTAGCAGCTTCACCCCTCCACTTT.

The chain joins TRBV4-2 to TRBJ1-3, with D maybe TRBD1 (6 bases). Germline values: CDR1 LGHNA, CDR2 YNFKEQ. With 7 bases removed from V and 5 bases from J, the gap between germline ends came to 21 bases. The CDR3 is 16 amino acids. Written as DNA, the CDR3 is TGTGCCAGCACCGAGACCTGGGGGCAGGCGAGAAACACCATATATTTT. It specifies CASTETWGQARNTIYF.

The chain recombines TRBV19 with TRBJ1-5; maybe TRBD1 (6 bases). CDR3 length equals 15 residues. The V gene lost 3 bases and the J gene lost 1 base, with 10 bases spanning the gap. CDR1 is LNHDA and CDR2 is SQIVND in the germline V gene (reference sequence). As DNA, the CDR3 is TGTGCCAGTAGTATCGACAGGAGGAGCAATCAGCCCCAGCATTTT. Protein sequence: CASSIDRRSNQPQHF.

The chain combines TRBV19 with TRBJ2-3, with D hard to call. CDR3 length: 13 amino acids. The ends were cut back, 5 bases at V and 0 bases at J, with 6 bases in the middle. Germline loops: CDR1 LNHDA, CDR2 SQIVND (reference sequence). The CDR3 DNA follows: TGTGCCAGTAGTCCCCCTAGCACAGATACGCAGTATTTT. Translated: CASSPPSTDTQYF. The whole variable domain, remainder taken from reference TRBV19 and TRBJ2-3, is DGGITQSPKYLFRKEGQNVTLSCEQNLNHDAMYWYRQDPGQGLRLIYYSQIVNDFQKGDIAEGYSVSREKKESFPLTVTSAQKNPTAFYLCASSPPSTDTQYFGPGTRLTVL.

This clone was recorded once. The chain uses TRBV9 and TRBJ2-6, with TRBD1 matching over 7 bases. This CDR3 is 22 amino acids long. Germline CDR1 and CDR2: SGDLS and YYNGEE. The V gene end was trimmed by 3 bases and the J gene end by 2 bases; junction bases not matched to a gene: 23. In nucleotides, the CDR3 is TGTGCCAGCAGCGACCCTCAAAGGGGGCACACAGTGACCCCCCCTGGGGCCAACGTCCTGACTTTC. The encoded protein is CASSDPQRGHTVTPPGANVLTF.